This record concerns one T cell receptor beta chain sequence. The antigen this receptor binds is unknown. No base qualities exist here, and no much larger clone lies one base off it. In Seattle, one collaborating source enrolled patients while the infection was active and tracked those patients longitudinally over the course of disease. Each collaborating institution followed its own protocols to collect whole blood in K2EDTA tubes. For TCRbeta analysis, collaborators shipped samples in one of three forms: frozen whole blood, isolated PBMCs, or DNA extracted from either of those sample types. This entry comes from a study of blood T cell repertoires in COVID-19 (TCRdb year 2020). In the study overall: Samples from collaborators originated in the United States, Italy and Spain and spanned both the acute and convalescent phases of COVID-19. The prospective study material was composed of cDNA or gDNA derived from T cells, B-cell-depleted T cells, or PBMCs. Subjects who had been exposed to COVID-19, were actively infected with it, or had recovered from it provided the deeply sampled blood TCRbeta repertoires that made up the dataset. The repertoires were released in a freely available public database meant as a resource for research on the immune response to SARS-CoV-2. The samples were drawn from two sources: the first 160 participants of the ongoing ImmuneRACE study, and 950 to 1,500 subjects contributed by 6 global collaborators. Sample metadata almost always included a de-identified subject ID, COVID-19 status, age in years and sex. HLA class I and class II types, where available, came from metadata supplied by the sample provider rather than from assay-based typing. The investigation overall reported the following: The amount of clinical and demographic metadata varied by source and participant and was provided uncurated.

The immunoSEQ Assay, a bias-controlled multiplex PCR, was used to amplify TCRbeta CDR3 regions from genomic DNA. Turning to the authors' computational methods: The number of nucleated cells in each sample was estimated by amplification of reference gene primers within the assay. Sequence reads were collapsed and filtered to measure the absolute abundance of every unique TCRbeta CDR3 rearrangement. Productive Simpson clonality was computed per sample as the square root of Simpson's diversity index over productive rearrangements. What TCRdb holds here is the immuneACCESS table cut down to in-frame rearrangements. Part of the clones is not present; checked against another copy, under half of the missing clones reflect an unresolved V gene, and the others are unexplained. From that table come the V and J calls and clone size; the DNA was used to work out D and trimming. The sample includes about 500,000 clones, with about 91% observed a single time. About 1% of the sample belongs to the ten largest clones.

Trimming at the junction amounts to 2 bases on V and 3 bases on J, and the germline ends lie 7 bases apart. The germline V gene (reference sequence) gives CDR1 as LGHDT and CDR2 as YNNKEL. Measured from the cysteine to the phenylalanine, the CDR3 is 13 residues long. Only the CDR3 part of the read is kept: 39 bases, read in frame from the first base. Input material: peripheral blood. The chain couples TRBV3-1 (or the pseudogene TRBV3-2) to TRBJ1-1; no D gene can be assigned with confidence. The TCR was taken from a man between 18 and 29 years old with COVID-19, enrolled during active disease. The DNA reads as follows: TGTGCCAGCAGCCAAACAATGGACACTGAAGCTTTCTTT. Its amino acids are CASSQTMDTEAFF.